Listed here are 10 T cell receptor beta chains from one sample, sequenced in a study of regulatory T cells in long-lasting Graves disease. Time point specified: newly diagnosed GD, antithyroid drugs for less than 3 months. Construction of the TCR library relied on RNA isolated from PBMCs. CDR3 regions were amplified by Arm-PCR using iRepertoire HTBI primers to build TCR beta libraries. Each CDR3 protein gets one entry after TCRdb re-called the multiplex PCR reads with MiXCR. The table has a few hundred thousand distinct CDR3 sequences, 11% to 15% seen once. The same specimen was also included in a second study, on T cells in Graves' hyperthyroidism and ophthalmopathy.

Source: peripheral blood mononuclear cells (PBMCs), taken at new diagnosis, from a patient treated with antithyroid drugs. These receptors all come from a woman between 50 and 59 years old with Graves disease.

This chain connects TRBV19 to TRBJ2-1; 7 bases align to TRBD1. CDR3 size: 14 residues. In germline, CDR1 is LNHDA, CDR2 SQIVND (reference sequence). After removal of 4 bases from V and 4 bases from J, the junction contained 4 bases not matched to a gene. This CDR3 is CASSTQGSYNEQFF. As DNA, the CDR3 is TGTGCCAGTAGTACACAGGGGAGTTACAATGAGCAGTTCTTC.

This clonotype was observed many times. The chain combines TRBV6-9 with TRBJ1-2, with D unresolved. Trimming removed 4 bases at V and 3 bases at J, with 15 bases between. Germline V gene lookup returns CDR1 MNHGY and CDR2 SVAAGI. The CDR3 spans 15 residues. CDR3 sequence: CASSSGFATHYGYTF. The DNA of the CDR3 is TGTGCCAGCAGTTCCGGTTTCGCGACGCACTATGGCTACACCTTC.

Note on this clonotype: This may stem from a read error, because a much larger clone lies one nucleotide away. The chain combines TRBV9 with TRBJ2-1, with unresolved D. Germline CDR1 and CDR2: SGDLS and YYNGEE. V was clipped by 2 bases and J by 0 bases, with 9 bases between them. The CDR3 is made up of 15 amino acids. The CDR3, as DNA: TGTGCCAGCAGCGTGGGTGTCAGCTCCTACAATGAGCAGTTCTTC. Encoded protein: CASSVGVSSYNEQFF.

This clonotype was seen at least ten times. The chain uses TRBV20-1 and TRBJ2-1; D remains unclear. Looked up from germline, CDR1 is DFQATT and CDR2 is SNEGSKA (reference sequence). V was clipped by 1 base and J by 9 bases, with 22 bases between them. The CDR3 length is 16 residues. Here the CDR3 reads CSARGDRAALYFEQFF. The CDR3 DNA is TGCAGTGCTAGAGGCGACCGGGCCGCTCTTTATTTTGAGCAGTTCTTC.

The sample holds many counts of this clonotype. The rearrangement links TRBV20-1 to TRBJ2-5; 7 positions match TRBD2. The J call could be wrong; TRBJ2-1 is a better fit for the DNA end. Germline V gene lookup returns CDR1 DFQATT and CDR2 SNEGSKA (reference sequence). CDR3 length: 15 residues. The CDR3 sequence: CSASTPSLARDEQFF. CDR3 DNA sequence: TGCAGTGCTAGTACCCCTTCACTAGCGCGGGATGAGCAGTTCTTC.

This clonotype was observed at least ten times. The chain employs TRBV27 and TRBJ1-5; unclear D gene. The V gene lost 2 bases and the J gene lost 3 bases, with 8 bases spanning the gap. The CDR3 sequence is 14 residues long. Looked up from germline, CDR1 is MNHEY and CDR2 is SMNVEV (reference sequence). The DNA for the CDR3 is TGTGCCAGCAGTTTAGGGTGGACCAATCAGCCCCAGCATTTT. Protein sequence: CASSLGWTNQPQHF.

The chain employs TRBV28 and TRBJ2-3; TRBD2 aligns across 9 bases. The CDR3 loop spans 17 amino acids. Germline-derived CDR1 and CDR2 are MDHEN and SYDVKM. Trimming cost V 6 bases and J 3 bases; bases outside gene matches: 13. The chain's CDR3 is CASSQDPSGTKTDTQYF. In DNA, the CDR3 is TGTGCCAGCAGCCAAGATCCTAGCGGGACGAAAACAGATACGCAGTATTTT.

This clonotype was found many times. The J gene is TRBJ1-1, the V gene TRBV5-1; no clear D gene. With 0 bases removed from V and 1 base from J, the gap between germline ends came to 7 bases. CDR1 is SGHRS and CDR2 is YFSETQ in the germline V gene. This CDR3 contains 14 residues. The CDR3 DNA reads as TGCGCCAGCAGCTTGGACAGCAAGAACACTGAAGCTTTCTTT. Its protein is CASSLDSKNTEAFF.

This clonotype was seen at least ten times. V gene TRBV12-3 or TRBV12-4 combines with J gene TRBJ2-2, with D perhaps matching TRBD1 (5 bases). The CDR3 consists of 14 residues. Trimming shortened V by 6 bases and J by 3 bases, and 11 bases separated the two germline ends. The CDR3 bases are TGTGCCAGCAGCCCCGGACACTACACCGGGGAGCTGTTTTTT. Its translation is CASSPGHYTGELFF.

This clonotype was detected ten times or more. The V call is TRBV28, the J call TRBJ2-6; TRBD1 matches at 7 bases. The germline V gene encodes CDR1 MDHEN and CDR2 SYDVKM. The CDR3 extends over 15 amino acids. V gave up 6 bases and J gave up 3 bases; unmatched junction bases: 5. The CDR3 here is CASSSTGVGANVLTF. The DNA of the CDR3 is TGTGCCAGCAGCAGTACAGGGGTTGGGGCCAACGTCCTGACTTTC.